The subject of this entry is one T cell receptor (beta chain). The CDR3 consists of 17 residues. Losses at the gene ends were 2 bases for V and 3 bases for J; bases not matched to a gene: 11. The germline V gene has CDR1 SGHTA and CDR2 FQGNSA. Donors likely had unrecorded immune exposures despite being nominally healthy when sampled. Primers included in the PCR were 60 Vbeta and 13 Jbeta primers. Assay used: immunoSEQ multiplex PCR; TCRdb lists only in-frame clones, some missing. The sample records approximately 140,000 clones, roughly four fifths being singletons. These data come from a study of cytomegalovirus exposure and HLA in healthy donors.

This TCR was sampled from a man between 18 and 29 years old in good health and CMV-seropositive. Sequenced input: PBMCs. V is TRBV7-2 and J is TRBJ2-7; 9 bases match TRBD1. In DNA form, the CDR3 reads TGTGCCAGCAGCTTACAATCGGCGGGACAGGGCTACTACGAGCAGTACTTC. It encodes CASSLQSAGQGYYEQYF.